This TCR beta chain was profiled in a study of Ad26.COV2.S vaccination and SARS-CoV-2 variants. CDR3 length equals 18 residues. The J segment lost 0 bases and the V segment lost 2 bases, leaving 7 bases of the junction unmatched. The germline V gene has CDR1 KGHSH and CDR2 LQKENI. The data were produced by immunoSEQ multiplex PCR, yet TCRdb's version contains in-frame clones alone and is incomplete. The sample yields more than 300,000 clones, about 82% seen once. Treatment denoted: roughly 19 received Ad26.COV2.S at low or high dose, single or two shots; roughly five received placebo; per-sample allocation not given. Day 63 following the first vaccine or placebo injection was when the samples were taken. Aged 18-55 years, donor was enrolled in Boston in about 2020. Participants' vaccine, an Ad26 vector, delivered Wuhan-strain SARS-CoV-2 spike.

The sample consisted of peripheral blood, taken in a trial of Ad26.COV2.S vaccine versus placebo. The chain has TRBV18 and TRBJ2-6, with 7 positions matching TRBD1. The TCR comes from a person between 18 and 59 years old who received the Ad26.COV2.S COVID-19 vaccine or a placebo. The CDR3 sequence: CASSPMLTGASGANVLTF. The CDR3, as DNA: TGTGCCAGCTCACCAATGTTAACAGGGGCCTCTGGGGCCAACGTCCTGACTTTC. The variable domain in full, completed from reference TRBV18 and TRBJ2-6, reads NAGVMQNPRHLVRRRGQEARLRCSPMKGHSHVYWYRQLPEEGLKFMVYLQKENIIDESGMPKERFSAEFPKEGPSILRIQQVVRGDSAAYFCASSPMLTGASGANVLTFGAGSRLTVL.